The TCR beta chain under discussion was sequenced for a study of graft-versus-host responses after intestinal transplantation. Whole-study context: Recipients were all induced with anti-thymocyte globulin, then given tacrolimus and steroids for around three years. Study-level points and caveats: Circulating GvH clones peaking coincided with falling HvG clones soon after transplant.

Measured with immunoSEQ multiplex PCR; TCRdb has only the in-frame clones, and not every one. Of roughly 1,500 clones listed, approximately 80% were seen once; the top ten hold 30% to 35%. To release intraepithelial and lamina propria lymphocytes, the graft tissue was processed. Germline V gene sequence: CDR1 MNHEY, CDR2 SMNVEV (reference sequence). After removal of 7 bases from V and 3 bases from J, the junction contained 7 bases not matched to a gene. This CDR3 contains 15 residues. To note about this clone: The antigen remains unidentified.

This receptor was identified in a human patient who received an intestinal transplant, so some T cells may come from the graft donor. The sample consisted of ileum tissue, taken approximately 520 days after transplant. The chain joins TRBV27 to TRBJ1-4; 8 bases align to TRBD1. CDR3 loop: CASKIDRGANEKLFF. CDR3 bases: TGTGCCAGCAAAATTGACAGGGGAGCTAATGAAAAACTGTTTTTT.